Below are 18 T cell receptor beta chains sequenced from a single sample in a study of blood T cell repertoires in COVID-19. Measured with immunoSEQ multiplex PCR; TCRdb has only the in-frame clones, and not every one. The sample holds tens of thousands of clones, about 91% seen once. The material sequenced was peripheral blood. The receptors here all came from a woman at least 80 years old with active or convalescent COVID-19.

CDR3 region: CASSDRDRVHEQYF. The CDR3 DNA is TGTGCCAGTAGTGACCGGGACAGGGTCCACGAGCAGTACTTC. V and J are TRBV19 and TRBJ2-7; 9 nucleotides agree with TRBD1. Germline CDR1 is LNHDA and CDR2 is SQIVND (reference sequence). Unmatched junction bases numbered 7, after V lost 5 bases and J lost 5 bases. The CDR3 sequence is 14 residues long.

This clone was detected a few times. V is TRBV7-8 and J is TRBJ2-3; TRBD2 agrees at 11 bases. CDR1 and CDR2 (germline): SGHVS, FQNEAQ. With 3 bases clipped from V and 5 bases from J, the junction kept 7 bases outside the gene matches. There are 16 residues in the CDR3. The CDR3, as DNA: TGTGCCAGCAGCTTGCGTAGCGGGAGGGCCCAAGATACGCAGTATTTT. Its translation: CASSLRSGRAQDTQYF.

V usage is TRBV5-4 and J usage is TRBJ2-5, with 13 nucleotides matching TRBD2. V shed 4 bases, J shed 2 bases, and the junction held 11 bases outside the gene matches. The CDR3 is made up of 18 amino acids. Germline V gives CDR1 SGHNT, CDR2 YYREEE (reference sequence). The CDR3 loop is CASSPLLAGGPIQETQYF. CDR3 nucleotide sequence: TGTGCCAGCAGCCCCTTACTAGCGGGGGGGCCGATTCAAGAGACCCAGTACTTC.

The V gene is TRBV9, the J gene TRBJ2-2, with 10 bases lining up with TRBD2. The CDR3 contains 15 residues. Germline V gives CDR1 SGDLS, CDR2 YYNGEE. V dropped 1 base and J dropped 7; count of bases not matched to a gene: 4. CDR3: CASSVRTSGGGELFF. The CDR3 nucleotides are TGTGCCAGCAGCGTACGGACTAGCGGAGGCGGGGAGCTGTTTTTT.

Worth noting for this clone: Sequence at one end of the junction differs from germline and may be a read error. This chain's CDR3 is CASSEFPSVSNEQYF. CDR3 bases: TGTGCCAGCAGTGAATTTCCTAGCGTCTCCAACGAGCAGTACTTC. V and J are TRBV2 and TRBJ2-7; a weak D match, TRBD2 (6 bases). The germline gives CDR1 SNHLY, CDR2 FYNNEI. The CDR3 is 15 residues long. Combining the CDR3 with reference TRBV2 and TRBJ2-7 gives the whole variable domain EPEVTQTPSHQVTQMGQEVILRCVPISNHLYFYWYRQILGQKVEFLVSFYNNEISEKSEIFDDQFSVERPDGSNFTLKIRSTKLEDSAMYFCASSEFPSVSNEQYFGPGTRLTVT.

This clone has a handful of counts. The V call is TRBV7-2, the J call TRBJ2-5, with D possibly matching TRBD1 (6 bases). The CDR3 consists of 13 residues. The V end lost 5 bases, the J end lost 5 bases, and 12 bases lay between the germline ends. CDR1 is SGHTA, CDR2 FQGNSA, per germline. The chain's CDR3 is CASSPRGVETQYF. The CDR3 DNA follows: TGTGCCAGCAGCCCCAGGGGAGTGGAGACCCAGTACTTC. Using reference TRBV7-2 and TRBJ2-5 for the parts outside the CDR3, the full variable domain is GAGVSQSPSNKVTEKGKDVELRCDPISGHTALYWYRQSLGQGLEFLIYFQGNSAPDKSGLPSDRFSAERTGGSVSTLTIQRTQQEDSAVYLCASSPRGVETQYFGPGTRLLVL.

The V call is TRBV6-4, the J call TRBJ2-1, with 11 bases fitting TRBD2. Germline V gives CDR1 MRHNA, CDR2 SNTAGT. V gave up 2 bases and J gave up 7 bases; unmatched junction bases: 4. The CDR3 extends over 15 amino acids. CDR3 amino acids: CASSDVTSGSNEQFF. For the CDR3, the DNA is TGTGCCAGCAGTGACGTAACTAGCGGGAGTAATGAGCAGTTCTTC.

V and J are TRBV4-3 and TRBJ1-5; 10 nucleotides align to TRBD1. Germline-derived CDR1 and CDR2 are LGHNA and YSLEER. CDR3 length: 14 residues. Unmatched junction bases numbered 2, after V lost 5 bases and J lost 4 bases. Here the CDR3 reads CASSEGQGNQPQHF. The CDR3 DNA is TGCGCCAGCAGCGAGGGACAGGGGAATCAGCCCCAGCATTTT.

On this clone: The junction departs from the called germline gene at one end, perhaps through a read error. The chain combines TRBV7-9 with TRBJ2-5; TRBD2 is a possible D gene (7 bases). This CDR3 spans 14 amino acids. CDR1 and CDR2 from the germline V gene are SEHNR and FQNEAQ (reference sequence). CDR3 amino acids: CASSLVAGSGGAHF. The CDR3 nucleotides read TGTGCCAGCAGCTTAGTAGCCGGCTCGGGGGGCGCGCACTTC.

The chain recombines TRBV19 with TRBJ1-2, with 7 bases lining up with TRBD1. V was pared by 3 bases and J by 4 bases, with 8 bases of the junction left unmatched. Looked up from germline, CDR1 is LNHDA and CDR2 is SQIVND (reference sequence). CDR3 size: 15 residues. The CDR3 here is CASSIGGGKVYGYTF. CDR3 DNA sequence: TGTGCCAGTAGTATCGGAGGGGGCAAGGTCTATGGCTACACCTTC.

The CDR3 nucleotides read TGTGCCAGTAGTATAGATCCAAGGACAGGGGTTTTCCAGCCCCAGCATTTT. Translated, it gives CASSIDPRTGVFQPQHF. V is TRBV19 and J is TRBJ1-5; 9 bases match TRBD1. CDR1 and CDR2 from the germline V gene are LNHDA and SQIVND (reference sequence). The V segment lost 0 bases and the J segment 7 bases; nucleotides outside the gene matches: 10. This CDR3 is 17 amino acids long.

CDR3 in DNA: TGCGCCAGCAGTGAACTAGCGGGGGCGCCGAACACCGGGGAGCTGTTTTTT. Its protein product is CASSELAGAPNTGELFF. The chain recombines TRBV10-1 with TRBJ2-2; 11 bases are shared with TRBD2. The CDR3 consists of 17 residues. Germline CDR1 WNHNN, CDR2 SYGVQD (reference sequence). Trimming removed 3 bases from V and 0 bases from J; junction bases left unmatched: 3.

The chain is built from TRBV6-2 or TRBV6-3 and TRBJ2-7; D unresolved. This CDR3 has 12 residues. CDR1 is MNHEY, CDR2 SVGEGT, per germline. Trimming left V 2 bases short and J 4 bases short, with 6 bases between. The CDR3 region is CASSYTSYEQYF. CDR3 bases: TGTGCCAGCAGTTACACGAGTTACGAGCAGTACTTC.

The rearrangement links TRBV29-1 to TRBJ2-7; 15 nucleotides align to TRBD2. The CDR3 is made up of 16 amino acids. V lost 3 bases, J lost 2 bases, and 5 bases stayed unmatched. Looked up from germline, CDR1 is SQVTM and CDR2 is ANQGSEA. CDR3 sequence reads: CSVEGGLAGGTYEQYF. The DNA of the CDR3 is TGCAGCGTTGAGGGAGGACTAGCGGGAGGGACCTACGAGCAGTACTTC.

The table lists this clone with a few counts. As DNA, the CDR3 is TGTGCCAGCGCCGGGACTAGCGGGCGCACAGATACGCAGTATTTT. This encodes CASAGTSGRTDTQYF. The rearrangement links TRBV2 to TRBJ2-3; 12 bases match TRBD2. The CDR3 runs 15 residues. The V gene's germline CDR1 is SNHLY and CDR2 FYNNEI. Trimming took 8 bases from V and 1 from J; bases not matched to a gene: 4.

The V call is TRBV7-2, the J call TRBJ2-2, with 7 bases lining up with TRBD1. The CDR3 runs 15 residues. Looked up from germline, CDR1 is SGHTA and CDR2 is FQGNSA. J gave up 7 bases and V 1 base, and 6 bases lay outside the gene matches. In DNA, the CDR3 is TGTGCCAGCAGCTTAGGGACAGGTTGGATCGGGGAGCTGTTTTTT. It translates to CASSLGTGWIGELFF.

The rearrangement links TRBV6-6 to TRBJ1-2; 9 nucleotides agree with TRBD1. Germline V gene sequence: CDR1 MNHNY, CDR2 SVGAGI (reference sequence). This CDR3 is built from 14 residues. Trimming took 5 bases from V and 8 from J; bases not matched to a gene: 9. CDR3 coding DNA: TGTGCCAGCAGTCGTCCGGGACAGGGAAAGGGCTACACCTTC. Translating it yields CASSRPGQGKGYTF.

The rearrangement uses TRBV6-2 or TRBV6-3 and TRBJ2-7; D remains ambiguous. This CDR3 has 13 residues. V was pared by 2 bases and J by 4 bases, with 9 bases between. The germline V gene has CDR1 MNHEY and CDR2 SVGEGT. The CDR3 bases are TGTGCCAGCAGTTACCGCCCCCAGTACGAGCAGTACTTC. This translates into CASSYRPQYEQYF.